This T cell receptor (beta chain) is drawn from a study of identical twins. A universal primer site arose from template switching, and cDNA bore unique molecular identifiers. TCRdb redid the calling of the 5' RACE reads with MiXCR, one entry per CDR3 protein. The sample shows roughly 710,000 distinct CDR3 sequences, roughly 6% of them seen only once. V lost 2 bases, J lost 3 bases, and 16 bases lay in between. This CDR3 spans 15 amino acids. Per the germline V gene, CDR1 is DFQATT and CDR2 is SNEGSKA (reference sequence). Many counts were recorded for this clonotype. The receptor's source is a man between 18 and 29 years old in good health. Sequences were obtained from naive T cells sorted from blood. The chain carries TRBV20-1 and TRBJ1-1; D is undetermined. CDR3 sequence: CSARLKGVWDTEAFF. CDR3 coding DNA: TGCAGTGCTAGACTAAAGGGCGTTTGGGACACTGAAGCTTTCTTT.